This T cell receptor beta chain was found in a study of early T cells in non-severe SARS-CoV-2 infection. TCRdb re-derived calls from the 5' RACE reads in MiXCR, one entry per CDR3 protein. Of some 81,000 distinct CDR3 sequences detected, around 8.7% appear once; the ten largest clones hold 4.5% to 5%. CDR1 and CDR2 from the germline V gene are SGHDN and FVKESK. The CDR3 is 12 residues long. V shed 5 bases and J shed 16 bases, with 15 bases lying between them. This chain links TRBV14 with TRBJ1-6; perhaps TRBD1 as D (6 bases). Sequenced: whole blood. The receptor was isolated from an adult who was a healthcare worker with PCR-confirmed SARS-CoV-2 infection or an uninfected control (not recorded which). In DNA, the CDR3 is TGTGCCAGCAGCTTTACCCGGCAGGGGCTCCACTTT. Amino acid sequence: CASSFTRQGLHF.